This T cell receptor beta chain was profiled in a study of cytomegalovirus exposure and HLA in healthy donors. CDR3 length: 14 amino acids. Germline V CDR1 and CDR2: MNHEY, SVGAGI. V was cut by 5 bases and J by 7 bases, with 17 bases left in between. Repertoires were generated with immunoSEQ multiplex PCR, while TCRdb's copy carries only in-frame clones and drops some. Among 300,000 to 350,000 clones listed, approximately 85% were seen once. The sequenced sample was PBMCs. The chain joins TRBV6-5 to TRBJ1-2, with a possible D match to TRBD1 (6 bases). The clonotype originates from a man under 40 in good health and CMV-seronegative. The CDR3 is CASSKRTVSVGYTF. CDR3 nucleotide sequence: TGTGCCAGCAGTAAGCGGACAGTTTCGGTTGGCTACACCTTC.